This record concerns one T cell receptor (beta chain) sequence. What antigen it recognizes has not been identified. No quality values exist for individual bases; no much larger clone is one base distant. The source of the sample is a study of OX40 agonist ivuxolimab in advanced cancers. Background on the whole study: Ivuxolimab was a fully human IgG2 agonistic monoclonal antibody targeting the costimulatory receptor OX40 (CD134). Intravenous ivuxolimab was administered to patients every 2 weeks at six dose levels: 0.01, 0.1, 0.3, 1.5, 3 and 10 mg/kg. Among the roughly 50 dose-escalation patients, some 20 had hepatocellular carcinoma, roughly 15 melanoma, 9 renal cell carcinoma and 9 head and neck cancer. In the dose-escalation cohort, 75% to 90% of patients were male, and the mean age was 60 years with a range of roughly 20 to 79. Patients were allowed to have had prior anti-PD-1, anti-PD-L1 or anti-CTLA-4 therapy, and less than 45% of the dose-escalation patients had previously received checkpoint inhibitors. Three dose-escalation patients achieved partial responses, one with hepatocellular carcinoma and two with cutaneous melanoma. Peripheral TCRbeta sequencing was intended to test whether TCR sequence diversity was altered and clonal T-cell expansion was caused by ivuxolimab. The monotherapy dose-escalation portion (N of about 57 patients) of the phase I ivuxolimab trial is reported in the paper.

What the research found in general, with its limitations: Low levels of normalized T-cell clonal expansion were also seen in some patients who did not respond. The antigen specificity of the clonally expanded peripheral T cells was not determined. After ivuxolimab, more expanded clones were found on average in CD8+ T cells than in CD4+ T cells. In partial responders in the 0.1-3.0 mg/kg groups, normalized peripheral clonal expansion was found to be among the lowest, especially among CD8+ T cells. Clonal expansion of both CD4+ and CD8+ blood T cells was observed from baseline to week 6 at doses 0.1 to 3.0 mg/kg.

The trial excluded patients who had a history of autoimmune disease or were on systemic immunosuppression. Peripheral blood for TCR sequencing was collected from all dose cohorts at baseline, on cycle 4 day 1, and on cycle 7 day 1. The samples were taken from a phase I, first-in-human, multicenter, open-label dose-escalation trial of ivuxolimab. Adults with locally advanced or metastatic melanoma, renal cell carcinoma, hepatocellular carcinoma or head and neck squamous cell carcinoma were enrolled in the trial. Before TCR sequencing, CD4+ T cells and CD8+ T cells were sorted from peripheral blood as separate populations. Genomic DNA was extracted from sorted cells for sequencing of the TCRbeta CDR3 region. TCRbeta CDR3 regions were sequenced using the immunoSEQ Assay. Held by TCRdb, this immuneACCESS table contains in-frame sequences only and omits some clones. Under half of the omission traces to an unresolved V gene where checked; the cause of the rest is unknown. For this sample the table gives 55,000 to 70,000 clones, of which 80% to 90% were detected only once. The top ten clonotypes cover 4.7% of the sample.

Including the terminal cysteine and phenylalanine, the CDR3 comprises 16 residues. Only CDR3 DNA remains: 48 bases, in frame from the first base. V is reduced by 8 bases and J by 4 bases, leaving a spacing of 21 bases between them. In the germline V gene, CDR1 corresponds to MDHEN and CDR2 to SYDVKM. This receptor chain uses TRBV28 and TRBJ1-5; the D gene lacks a confident call. This clonotype was sampled from an adult with an advanced solid tumor such as melanoma, head and neck, liver or kidney cancer. Sequenced material: CD4+ or CD8+ T cells sorted from blood, taken in a trial of the OX40 agonist ivuxolimab. The bases are TGTGCCAGCTACGGACCCCGGAGAGGCCCAAATCAGCCCCAGCATTTT. It codes for CASYGPRRGPNQPQHF.